The TCR beta chain described here comes from a study of spatial heterogeneity in lung cancer (dated by TCRdb to about 2019). Study-wide context: Beta-chain transcripts were consistently detected in greater numbers than alpha-chain transcripts, which likely reflected higher beta-chain transcript abundance. A strong correlation was found between TCR transcript counts in tumor regions and a T cell transcriptional module score from matched bulk RNA-seq. In the raw uncorrected reads, each unique combination of TCR and UMI appeared more than ten times on average. TCR alpha and beta repertoires were quantitatively compared across multiple tumor regions, matched nontumor lung and blood in non-small cell lung cancer. Nonsynonymous mutation counts, determined by whole-exome sequencing of tumor tissue, were related to TCR repertoire features. At surgery, hundreds of tumor regions, around 68 matched nontumor lung samples and 56 PBMC samples were TCR-sequenced for both alpha and beta chains.

The paper as a whole reports these results and caveats: Counts of ubiquitous and regional expanded TCRs correlated with counts of ubiquitous and regional nonsynonymous mutations, respectively. TCR-seq coverage of tumor T cells was estimated to be only around 7.3% for alpha chains and more than 11% for beta chains. The tumor nonsynonymous mutation count correlated with the number of expanded intratumoral alpha and beta TCRs. Confirming at a functional level the hypothesis that regional TCRs recognize regional mutations was considered to require additional single-cell paired TCR alpha and beta sequencing.

The library was built by means of 5' RACE. Instrument on record: NextSeq 500. In the TCR library protocol, a unique molecular identifier was attached to each TCR cDNA molecule so that PCR and sequencing errors could be corrected. The authors' analysis ran thus. TCR identification, UMI-based error correction and CDR3 extraction were all carried out with Decombinator tools. Expanded TCRs were defined as those above a frequency of 2 per 1,000, corresponding to the top 1% of the tumor frequency distribution. Expanded tumor TCRs statistically deemed absent (corrected P<0.05) from at least one tumor region were classed as regional, and all other expanded tumor TCRs were classed as ubiquitous. Rényi diversity was computed with the R vegan package after subsampling each repertoire 100 times to 5,000 TCRs. CDR3 similarity networks were built from amino acid triplet string-kernel similarity, connecting CDR3s with pairwise similarity above 0.82. TCRdb reprocessing: public reads trimmed at Q25 with fastp, clones called with MiXCR, in-frame beta chains kept. Every entry covers one CDR3 protein and lists the most common genes and DNA from its rows. The V and J calls follow TCRdb's processing rather than the paper's. In all, the sample holds some 23,000 distinct CDR3 sequences, and around 6% of those were seen once. The ten largest account for around a tenth of the sample.

Many counts were recorded for this clonotype. Its specific antigen is unknown. No clone much larger than this one lies a single base away; base qualities are absent. V lost 0 bases and J lost 8 bases, and the count of bases not matched to a germline gene is 6. Looking up the germline V gene yields CDR1 MNHEY and CDR2 SVGAGI. The CDR3 sequence holds 15 residues, the cysteine and phenylalanine included. The read is trimmed to its CDR3 DNA, 45 bases read in frame from base 1. The time point label corresponds to: sample taken at primary tumor resection. The donors were 65 to 90 patients from the lung TRACERx cohort who had early-stage, untreated non-small cell lung cancer. For TCR sequencing, whole RNA was extracted from tumor and nontumor lung tissue, or from cryopreserved PBMC samples, and no cell sorting was done. A patient was chosen for TCR sequencing only when enough RNA was available from at least two tumor regions. Before selection, tumor and adjacent nontumor lung specimens were reviewed by a lung pathologist.

This chain joins TRBV6-5 to TRBJ2-1, with 8 junctional bases fitting TRBD2. The clonotype was recovered from a male donor with early-stage non-small cell lung cancer. This specimen was lung tumor tissue, taken at surgery. CDR3 sequence: CASSYSPGGPDEQFF. The bases are TGTGCCAGCAGTTACTCGCCGGGGGGGCCAGATGAGCAGTTCTTC.